The rows below give T cell receptor beta chains drawn from one sample of a study of T cells in Graves' hyperthyroidism and ophthalmopathy. TCRdb re-called the multiplex PCR reads with MiXCR, one entry per CDR3 protein. There are approximately 610,000 distinct CDR3 sequences in the sample; roughly 14% occur only once, and roughly 4.3% lies in the top ten. Sequencing input: blood. The receptors come from a woman in her 40s with Graves' ophthalmopathy. Each CDR3 is given with its conserved first and last residue. A D gene is named only where the DNA matches it firmly. Size is omitted from some rows. Given values are once, few, many or a class for expanded clones.

TRBJ1-4 | many | NA | TRBV6-1 | CASASGLINEKLFF | TGTGCCAGCGCATCGGGGTTGATAAATGAAAAACTGTTTTTT
TRBJ2-7 | NA | TRBD2 | TRBV3-1 | CASSEGASGSPPYEQYF | TGTGCCAGCAGCGAAGGGGCTAGCGGGAGTCCCCCCTACGAGCAGTACTTC
TRBJ1-5 | many | NA | TRBV19 | CASSEVSGNQPQHF | TGTGCCAGTAGTGAAGTTTCGGGCAATCAGCCCCAGCATTTT
TRBJ2-1 | NA | NA | TRBV10-3 | CAISGTTGNEQFF | TGTGCCATCAGTGGAACAACAGGGAATGAGCAGTTCTTC
TRBJ1-2 | many | NA | TRBV10-3 | CAISPQGYGYTF | TGTGCCATCAGTCCCCAGGGGTATGGCTACACCTTC
TRBJ2-7 | few | NA | TRBV28 | CASSLVALQEQYF | TGTGCCAGCAGTCTCGTGGCCCTTCAAGAGCAGTACTTC
TRBJ1-1 | many | NA | TRBV30 | CAWEGGRGTEAFF | TGTGCCTGGGAGGGGGGCCGGGGCACTGAAGCTTTCTTT
TRBJ2-7 | many | NA | TRBV12-3/TRBV12-4 | CASSLDSDEQYF | TGTGCCAGCAGTTTAGACTCTGACGAGCAGTACTTC
TRBJ2-5 | many | NA | TRBV20-1 | CSARLGGETQYF | TGCAGTGCTAGACTCGGCGGAGAGACCCAGTACTTC
TRBJ2-5 | many | NA | TRBV4-1 | CASSHEPGIQETQYF | TGCGCCAGCAGCCACGAGCCGGGCATACAAGAGACCCAGTACTTC
TRBJ1-1 | many | NA | TRBV28 | CASSARVTNTEAFF | TGTGCCAGCAGTGCCAGGGTTACGAACACTGAAGCTTTCTTT
TRBJ2-5 | NA | NA | TRBV7-8 | CASKQDRQGGWYF | TGTGCCAGCAAACAGGATCGCCAGGGCGGGTGGTACTTC
TRBJ1-5 | many | NA | TRBV29-1 | CSVQEGDSNQPQHF | TGCAGCGTTCAAGAGGGGGATAGCAATCAGCCCCAGCATTTT
TRBJ2-7 | few | TRBD2 | TRBV4-1 | CASSQGPIGRAYEQYF | TGCGCCAGCAGCCAAGGCCCTATCGGGAGGGCTTACGAGCAGTACTTC
TRBJ1-1 | NA | NA | TRBV14 | CASSQPGRYTEAFF | TGTGCCAGCAGCCAACCCGGTAGATACACTGAAGCTTTCTTT
TRBJ2-7 | NA | TRBD1 | TRBV12-3/TRBV12-4 | CASRSDRGEQYF | TGTGCCAGCAGGAGTGACAGGGGCGAGCAGTACTTC
TRBJ1-1 | few | TRBD1 | TRBV6-5 | CASSYLAGGYPEAFF | TGTGCCAGCAGTTACTTGGCAGGGGGCTACCCTGAAGCTTTCTTT
TRBJ1-2 | many | NA | TRBV12-3/TRBV12-4 | CASSLTGASYGYTF | TGTGCCAGCAGTTTAACGGGAGCTAGTTATGGCTACACCTTC
TRBJ1-1 | many | TRBD1 | TRBV12-3/TRBV12-4 | CASSRTGGNTEAFF | TGTGCCAGCAGTAGAACAGGGGGGAACACTGAAGCTTTCTTT
TRBJ1-1 | many | NA | TRBV12-3/TRBV12-4 | CASSTGSRGTEAFF | TGTGCCAGCAGTACCGGGTCTCGGGGCACTGAAGCTTTCTTT
TRBJ1-5 | many | NA | TRBV28 | CASIPAGGRQPQHF | TGTGCCAGCATCCCCGCGGGGGGCCGCCAGCCCCAGCATTTT
TRBJ1-1 | few | TRBD1 | TRBV18 | CASSPPQGRTEAFF | TGTGCCAGCTCACCACCACAGGGGAGGACTGAAGCTTTCTTT
TRBJ2-5 | NA | TRBD2 | TRBV18 | CASSKTSGLQETQYF | TGTGCCAGCTCAAAGACTAGCGGCCTCCAAGAGACCCAGTACTTC
TRBJ2-7 | many | NA | TRBV6-1 | CASSEPNTGRLTQYF | TGTGCCAGCAGTGAGCCCAACACGGGAAGACTAACGCAGTACTTC
TRBJ2-2 | few | TRBD1 | TRBV20-1 | CSAMDRGLTGELFF | TGCAGTGCAATGGACAGGGGGCTCACCGGAGAGCTGTTTTTT
TRBJ2-2 | many | NA | TRBV30 | CAGSRGRASGELFF | TGTGCCGGGAGTAGGGGGAGGGCCTCCGGGGAGCTGTTTTTT
TRBJ2-5 | few | TRBD2 | TRBV5-1 | CASSPEDGGQTSGSYPRETQYF | TGCGCCAGCAGCCCGGAGGACGGGGGGCAAACTAGCGGGAGTTATCCCCGAGAGACCCAGTACTTC
TRBJ2-5 | few | TRBD1 | TRBV11-1 | CASSGALGTGRGLETQYF | TGTGCCAGCAGCGGTGCGCTCGGGACAGGGCGAGGCTTGGAGACCCAGTACTTC
TRBJ1-2 | many | NA | TRBV7-9 | CASRPFTYGYTF | TGTGCCAGCAGACCATTTACCTATGGCTACACCTTC
TRBJ1-2 | many | NA | TRBV18 | CASSPGNFYYGYTF | TGTGCCAGCTCACCTGGGAATTTCTACTATGGCTACACCTTC
TRBJ2-7 | many | TRBD1 | TRBV11-3 | CASSLIGTGRSYEQYF | TGTGCCAGCAGCTTAATCGGGACAGGGAGGTCGTACGAGCAGTACTTC
TRBJ1-2 | many | NA | TRBV12-3/TRBV12-4 | CASSADGDGYTF | TGTGCCAGCAGCGCGGACGGAGATGGCTACACCTTC
TRBJ2-7 | many | NA | TRBV27 | CASSLQSSCEQYF | TGTGCCAGCAGTTTACAGAGCTCCTGCGAGCAGTACTTC